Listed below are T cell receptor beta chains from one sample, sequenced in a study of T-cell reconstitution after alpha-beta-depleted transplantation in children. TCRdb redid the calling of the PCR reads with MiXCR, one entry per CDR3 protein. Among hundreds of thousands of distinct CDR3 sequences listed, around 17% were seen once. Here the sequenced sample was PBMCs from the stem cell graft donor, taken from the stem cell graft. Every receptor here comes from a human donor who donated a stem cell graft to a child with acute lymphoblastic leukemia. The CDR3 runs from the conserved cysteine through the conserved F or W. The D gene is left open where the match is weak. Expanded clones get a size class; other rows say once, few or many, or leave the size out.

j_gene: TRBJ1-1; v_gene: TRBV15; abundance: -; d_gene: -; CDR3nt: TGTGCCACCAGCGTACTCAGGGTGAACACTGAAGCTTTCTTT; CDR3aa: CATSVLRVNTEAFF
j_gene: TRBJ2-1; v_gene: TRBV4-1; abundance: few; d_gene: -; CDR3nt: TGCGCCAGCAGCCAAGACAGCGTTGAGCAGTTCTTC; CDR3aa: CASSQDSVEQFF
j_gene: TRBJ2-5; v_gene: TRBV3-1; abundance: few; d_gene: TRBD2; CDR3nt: TGTGCCAGCAGCCACGAGGCCCTAGCGGGAGGGTCCGGGACCCAGTACTTC; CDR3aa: CASSHEALAGGSGTQYF
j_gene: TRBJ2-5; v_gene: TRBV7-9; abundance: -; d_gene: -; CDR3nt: TGTGCCAGCATCGACTGGACTCAAGAGACCCAGTACTTC; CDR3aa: CASIDWTQETQYF
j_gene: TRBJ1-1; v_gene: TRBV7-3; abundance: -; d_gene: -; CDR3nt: TGTGCCAGCAGCTTCACGTTGACAGCCTCGGGCAACACTGAAGCTTTCTTT; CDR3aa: CASSFTLTASGNTEAFF
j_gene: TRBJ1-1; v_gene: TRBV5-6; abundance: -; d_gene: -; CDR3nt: TGTGCCAGCAGCTGGGGGCCGAACACTGAAGCTTTCTTT; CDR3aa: CASSWGPNTEAFF
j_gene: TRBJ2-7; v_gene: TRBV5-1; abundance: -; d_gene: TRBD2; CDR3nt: TGCGCCAGCAGCTGGGGGACTAGCGTTAAGTTACCCTACGAGCAGTACTTC; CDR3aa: CASSWGTSVKLPYEQYF
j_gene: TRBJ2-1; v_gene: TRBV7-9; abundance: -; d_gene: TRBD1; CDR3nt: TGTGCCAGCAGGACGGGACAGGGGACCTACAATGAGCAGTTCTTC; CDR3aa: CASRTGQGTYNEQFF
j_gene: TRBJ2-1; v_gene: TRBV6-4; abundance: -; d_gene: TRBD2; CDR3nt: TGTGCCAGCAGTGAAGGCCCCAGCGGGAGCTCCTACAATGAGCAGTTCTTC; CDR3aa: CASSEGPSGSSYNEQFF
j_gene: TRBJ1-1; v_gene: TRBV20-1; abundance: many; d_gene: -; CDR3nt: TGCAGTGCTAGTGGGCCCCCCAGGAACGCTGAAGCTTTCTTT; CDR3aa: CSASGPPRNAEAFF
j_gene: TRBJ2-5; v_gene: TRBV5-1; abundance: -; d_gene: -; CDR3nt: TGCGCCAGCAGCCCCCGTTCATGGGGGCAGGGCGAGACCCAGTACTTC; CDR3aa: CASSPRSWGQGETQYF
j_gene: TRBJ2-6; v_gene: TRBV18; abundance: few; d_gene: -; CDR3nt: TGTGCCAGCTCGCGAGGGGTTCTGGGGGCCAACGTCCTGACTTTC; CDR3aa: CASSRGVLGANVLTF
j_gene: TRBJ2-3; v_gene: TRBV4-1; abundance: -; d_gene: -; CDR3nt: TGCGCCAGCAGCCACCGGGGCCGGGAACAAACAGATACGCAGTATTTT; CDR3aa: CASSHRGREQTDTQYF
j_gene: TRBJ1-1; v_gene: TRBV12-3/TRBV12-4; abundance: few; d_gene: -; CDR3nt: TGTGCCAGCAGACCCTCGGGGGGATACACTGAAGCTTTCTTT; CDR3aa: CASRPSGGYTEAFF
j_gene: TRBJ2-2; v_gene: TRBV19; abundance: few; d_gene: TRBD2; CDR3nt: TGTGCCAGTAACCTCCTAGCGGGAGGGACCGGGGAGCTGTTTTTT; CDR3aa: CASNLLAGGTGELFF
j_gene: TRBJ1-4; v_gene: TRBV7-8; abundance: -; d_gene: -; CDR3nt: TGTGCCAGCACCACGGTTATCGGACCAACTAATGAAAAACTGTTTTTT; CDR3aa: CASTTVIGPTNEKLFF
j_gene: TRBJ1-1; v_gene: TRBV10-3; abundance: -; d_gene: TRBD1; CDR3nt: TGTGCCATCAGTGTCCAGGGGGGGAACACTGAAGCTTTCTTT; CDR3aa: CAISVQGGNTEAFF
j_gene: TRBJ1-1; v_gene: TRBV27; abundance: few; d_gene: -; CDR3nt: TGTGCCAGCAGTCCCCAGACAGTGAACACTGAAGCTTTCTTT; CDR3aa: CASSPQTVNTEAFF
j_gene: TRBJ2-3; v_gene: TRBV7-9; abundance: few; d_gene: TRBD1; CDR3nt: TGTGCCAGCAGTTCCGGATCGGACAGGGGGGTGGGTACGCAGTATTTT; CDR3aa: CASSSGSDRGVGTQYF
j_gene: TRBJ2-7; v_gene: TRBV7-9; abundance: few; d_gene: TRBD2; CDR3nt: TGTGCCAGCAGCTCCCAGCCGGGACTAGGGCCCGAGCAGTACTTC; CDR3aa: CASSSQPGLGPEQYF
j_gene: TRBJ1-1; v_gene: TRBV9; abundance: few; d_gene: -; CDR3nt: TGTGCCAGCAGCGCTACGGACGGGTACACTGAAGCTTTCTTT; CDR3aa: CASSATDGYTEAFF
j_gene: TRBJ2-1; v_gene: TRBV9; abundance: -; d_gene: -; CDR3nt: TGTGCCAGCAGCGAGAGCGGAGACGAGTACAATGAGCAGTTCTTC; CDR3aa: CASSESGDEYNEQFF
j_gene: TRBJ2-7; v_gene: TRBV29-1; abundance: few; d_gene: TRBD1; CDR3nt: TGCAGCGTTGTTCTGATCGGGCAGGGGGCTTACGAGCAGTACTTC; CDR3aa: CSVVLIGQGAYEQYF
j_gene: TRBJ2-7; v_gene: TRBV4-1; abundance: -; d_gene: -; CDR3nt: TGCGCCAGCAGCCAAGAGTTTCGGATCGAGCAGTACTTC; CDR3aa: CASSQEFRIEQYF
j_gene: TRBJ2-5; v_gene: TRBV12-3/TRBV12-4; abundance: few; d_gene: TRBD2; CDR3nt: TGTGCCAGCAGGAGAGCGGGAGGAGAGACCCAGTACTTC; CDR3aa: CASRRAGGETQYF
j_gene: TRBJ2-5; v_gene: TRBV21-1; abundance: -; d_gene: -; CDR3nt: TGTGCCAGCAGCGGGAAGGGACAGAGCTCGGACTTC; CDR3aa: CASSGKGQSSDF
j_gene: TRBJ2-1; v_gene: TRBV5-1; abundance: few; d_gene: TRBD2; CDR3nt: TGCGCCAGCAGCTTAAGCAAAACGGGAGGGCGTTATGAGCAGTTCTTC; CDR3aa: CASSLSKTGGRYEQFF
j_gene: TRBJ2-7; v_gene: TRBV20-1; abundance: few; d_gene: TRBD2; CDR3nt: TGCTGTGCTAGAGATCACTACTTTAGCGGGAGCAACGAGCAGTACTTC; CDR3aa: CCARDHYFSGSNEQYF
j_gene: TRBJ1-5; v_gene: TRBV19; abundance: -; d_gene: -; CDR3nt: TGTGCCAGTAGCCCTCTACAAGGGATGGATCAGCCCCAGCATTTT; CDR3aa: CASSPLQGMDQPQHF
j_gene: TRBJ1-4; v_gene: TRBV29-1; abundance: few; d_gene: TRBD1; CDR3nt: TGCAGCGTTCGGACAGGGGGGTCAAGTAATGAAAAACTGTTTTTT; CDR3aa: CSVRTGGSSNEKLFF
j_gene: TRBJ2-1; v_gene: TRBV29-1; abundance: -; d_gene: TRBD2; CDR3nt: TGCAGCGCCCCGAAGCCTAGCGGGAGCTTGGCTGAGCAGTTCTTC; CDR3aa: CSAPKPSGSLAEQFF
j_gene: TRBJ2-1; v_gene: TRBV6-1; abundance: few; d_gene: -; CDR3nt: TGTGCCAGCAGTGATGCGCGGGGTAATGAGCAGTTCTTC; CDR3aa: CASSDARGNEQFF
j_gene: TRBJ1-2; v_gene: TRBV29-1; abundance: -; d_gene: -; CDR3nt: TGCAGCGCTTCTGGGGGGTTTAACTATGGCTACACCTTC; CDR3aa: CSASGGFNYGYTF
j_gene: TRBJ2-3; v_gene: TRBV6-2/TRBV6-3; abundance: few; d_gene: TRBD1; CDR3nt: TGTGCCAGCACCAAAAAGGGGGCGGATACGCAGTATTTT; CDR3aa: CASTKKGADTQYF
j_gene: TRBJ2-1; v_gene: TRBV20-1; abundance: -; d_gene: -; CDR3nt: TGCAGTGCTAGTCTCGGGACTGAGCAGTTCTTC; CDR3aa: CSASLGTEQFF
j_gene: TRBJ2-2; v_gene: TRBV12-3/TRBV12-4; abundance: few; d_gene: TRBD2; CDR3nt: TGTGCCAGCAGTTCCCCTAGCGGGAAAAACACCGGGGAGCTGTTTTTT; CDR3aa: CASSSPSGKNTGELFF
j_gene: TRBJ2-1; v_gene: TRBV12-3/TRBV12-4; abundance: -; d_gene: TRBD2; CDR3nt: TGTGCCAGCAGTTTATACACTAGCGGGTGGGACAATGAGCAGTTCTTC; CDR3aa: CASSLYTSGWDNEQFF
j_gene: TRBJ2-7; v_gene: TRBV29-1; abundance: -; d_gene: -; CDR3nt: TGCAGCGTTGGAGTCCCAAGCAAATCGTACTACGAGCAGTACTTC; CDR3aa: CSVGVPSKSYYEQYF
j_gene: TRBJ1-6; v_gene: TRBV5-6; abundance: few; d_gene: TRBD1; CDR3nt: TGTGCCAGCAGCTTGTCACAGGGGGCTTATTCACCCCTCCACTTT; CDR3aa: CASSLSQGAYSPLHF
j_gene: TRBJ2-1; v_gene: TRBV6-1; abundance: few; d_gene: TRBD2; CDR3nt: TGTGCCAGCACCAGGGCGGGAGGAGGTAACAATGAGCAGTTCTTC; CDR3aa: CASTRAGGGNNEQFF
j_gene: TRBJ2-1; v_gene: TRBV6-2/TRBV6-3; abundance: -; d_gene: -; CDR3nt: TGTGCCCCAGCCCTGTCCTACAATGAGCAGTTCTTC; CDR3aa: CAPALSYNEQFF
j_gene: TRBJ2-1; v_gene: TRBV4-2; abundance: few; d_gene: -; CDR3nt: TGTGCCAGCAGCCAAGAGGCGGCTAACAATGAGCAGTTCTTC; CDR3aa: CASSQEAANNEQFF
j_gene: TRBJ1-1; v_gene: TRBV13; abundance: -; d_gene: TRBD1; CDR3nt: TGTGCCAGCAGCTCTAGGACAGGGCCTAAGGGAACCACTGAAGCTTTCTTT; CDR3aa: CASSSRTGPKGTTEAFF
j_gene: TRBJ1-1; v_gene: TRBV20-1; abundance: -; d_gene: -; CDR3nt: TGCAGTGCTAGAGATCATCTGGGGAACACTGAAGCTTTCTTT; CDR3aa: CSARDHLGNTEAFF
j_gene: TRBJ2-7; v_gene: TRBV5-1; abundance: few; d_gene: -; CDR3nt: TGCGCCAGCAGCCCCGGGCAGCCCCTCTACGAGCAGTACTTC; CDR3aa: CASSPGQPLYEQYF
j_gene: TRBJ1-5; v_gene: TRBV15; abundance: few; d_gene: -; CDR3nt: TGTGCCACCAGCCCCACGGCCTCGGGGGTTGGCAATCAGCCCCAGCATTTT; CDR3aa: CATSPTASGVGNQPQHF
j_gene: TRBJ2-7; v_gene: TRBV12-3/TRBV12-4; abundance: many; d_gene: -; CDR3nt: TGTGCCAGCCGGGACACTTCATACGAGCAGTACTTC; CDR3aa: CASRDTSYEQYF
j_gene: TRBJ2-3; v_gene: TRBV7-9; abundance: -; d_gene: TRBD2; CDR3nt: TGTGCCAGCAGCTTAGACCCCGGACTAGCGGCTAGCACAGATACGCAGTATTTT; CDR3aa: CASSLDPGLAASTDTQYF
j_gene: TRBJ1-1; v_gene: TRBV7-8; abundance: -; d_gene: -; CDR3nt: TGTGCCAGCAGCTCCCGACAGGCGGGGGTAATGAACACTGAAGCTTTCTTT; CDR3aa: CASSSRQAGVMNTEAFF
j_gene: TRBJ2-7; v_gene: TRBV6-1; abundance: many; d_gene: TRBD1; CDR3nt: TGTGCCAGCGTACCGGGACAGGGGTTGGACGAGCAGTACTTC; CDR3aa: CASVPGQGLDEQYF
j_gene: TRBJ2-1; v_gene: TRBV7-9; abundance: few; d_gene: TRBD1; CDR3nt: TGTGCCAGCAGCTTAGAAAGAGCAGGGGGCGTTTTCTTC; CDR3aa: CASSLERAGGVFF
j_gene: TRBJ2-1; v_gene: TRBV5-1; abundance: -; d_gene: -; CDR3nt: TGCGCCAGCAGCTTGCGGGTAACCACCACCTACAATGAGCAGTTCTTC; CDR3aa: CASSLRVTTTYNEQFF
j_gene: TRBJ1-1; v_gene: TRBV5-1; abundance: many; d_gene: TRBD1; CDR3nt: TGTGCCAGCAGTTTGGACAGGGCGACTGAAGCTTTCTTT; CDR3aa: CASSLDRATEAFF
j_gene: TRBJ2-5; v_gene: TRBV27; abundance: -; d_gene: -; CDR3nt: TGTGCCAGCAGAGTAGCAGACCAAGAGACCCAGTACTTC; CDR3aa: CASRVADQETQYF
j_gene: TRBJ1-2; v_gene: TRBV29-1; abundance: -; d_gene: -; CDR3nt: TGCAGCGTGGATGCACGGGACGGATCTAACTATGGCTACACCTTC; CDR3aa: CSVDARDGSNYGYTF